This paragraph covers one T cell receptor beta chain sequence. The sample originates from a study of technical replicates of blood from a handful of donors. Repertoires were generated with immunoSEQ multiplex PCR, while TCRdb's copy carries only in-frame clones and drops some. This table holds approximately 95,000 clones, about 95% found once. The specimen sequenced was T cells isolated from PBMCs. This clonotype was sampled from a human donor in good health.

Here the CDR3 reads CASKSHMNTEAFF. In DNA form, the CDR3 reads TGTGCCAGCAAATCACATATGAACACTGAAGCTTTCTTT. The V call is TRBV9, the J call TRBJ1-1; the D is unclear. V shed 6 bases and J shed 0 bases, with 9 bases lying between them. The V gene's germline CDR1 is SGDLS and CDR2 YYNGEE. The CDR3 is made up of 13 amino acids.